This TCR beta chain was recovered during a study of T cells in Graves' hyperthyroidism and ophthalmopathy. The wider study: Peripheral blood sampling occurred at initial diagnosis, before any treatment. Whole-study findings and limits: The model predicted ophthalmopathy a median approximately 6 months before onset.

Amplification targeted TCR beta CDR3 regions from RNA transcripts. A first-round RT-PCR of the TCR CDR3 used the HTBI primer set. TCRdb used MiXCR to reprocess the multiplex PCR reads, holding one entry per CDR3 protein. The table records about 600,000 distinct CDR3 sequences, 13% to 15% of them present only once. This clonotype was counted at least ten times. Its antigen is undetermined. Lactation, pregnancy, other autoimmune disease or uncontrolled infection excluded patients. Sequenced sample: blood. This clonotype was sampled from a woman younger than 35 with Graves' ophthalmopathy.

The chain's CDR3 is CASQRSPSVEETQYF. CDR3 DNA: TGTGCCAGCCAAAGATCACCCAGCGTCGAGGAGACCCAGTACTTC. The V and J genes are TRBV7-2 and TRBJ2-5; D unresolved. The CDR3 length is 15 residues. Germline CDR1 and CDR2: SGHTA and FQGNSA. Trimming cost V 8 bases and J 5 bases, with 21 bases left between them.